Each of the 15 T cell receptor beta chains below was sequenced from the same sample in a study of cytomegalovirus exposure and HLA in healthy donors (dated by TCRdb to about 2017). The receptor library was made with the immunoSEQ multiplex PCR assay. The multiplex PCR relied on a mix of 60 forward primers for TCR Vbeta segments and 13 reverse primers for TCR Jbeta segments. In TCRdb, the immuneACCESS table is reduced to in-frame sequences with V and J assigned. These tables do not hold every clone; where another copy was compared, an unresolved V gene accounts for under half, and the others remain unexplained. This sample comprises around 150,000 clones, about three quarters of them detected only once. The top ten clonotypes cover around 4.2% of the sample. The sample was PBMCs. Receptors originate from a man aged 45-65 years in good health and CMV-seropositive.

V gene TRBV14 combines with J gene TRBJ2-5; D perhaps matches TRBD1 (5 bases). CDR3 length equals 11 residues. V lost 4 bases and J lost 10, with 10 bases in between. Germline loops: CDR1 SGHDN, CDR2 FVKESK. This CDR3 reads CASSREDNQYF. The CDR3 nucleotides read TGTGCCAGCAGCCGCGAGGACAACCAGTACTTC.

The chain has TRBV11-3 and TRBJ1-1; tentative D call: TRBD1 (6 bases). The CDR3 runs to 15 residues. Germline values: CDR1 SGHNT, CDR2 YENEEA. The V and J ends lost 2 bases and 5 bases respectively, with 15 bases between them. CDR3 protein: CASSLFGGPGTEAFF. The CDR3 region has the DNA TGTGCCAGCAGCTTATTTGGGGGCCCCGGTACTGAAGCTTTCTTT.

The rearrangement links TRBV7-2 to TRBJ1-2; 11 bases agree with TRBD1. Losses at the gene ends were 5 bases for V and 2 bases for J; bases not matched to a gene: 4. The CDR3 is 15 residues long. CDR1 is SGHTA, CDR2 FQGNSA, per germline. CDR3 coding DNA: TGTGCCAGCAGCCGCGGACAGGGGGCAAACTATGGCTACACCTTC. Residues: CASSRGQGANYGYTF.

The chain joins TRBV5-1 to TRBJ2-3, with no clear D. The V gene lost 3 bases and the J gene lost 2 bases, with 7 bases spanning the gap. The length of the CDR3 is 13 residues. CDR1 is SGHRS and CDR2 is YFSETQ in the germline V gene. The CDR3 spells CASSSPDTDTQYF. The CDR3, as DNA: TGCGCCAGCAGCTCCCCAGACACAGATACGCAGTATTTT.

In its sample, this clone was seen a few times. J is TRBJ2-5 and V is TRBV7-7, with D unclear. The V end lost 1 base, the J end lost 3 bases, and 6 bases lay between the germline ends. In germline, CDR1 is SSHAT, CDR2 FNYEAQ (reference sequence). This CDR3 has 13 amino acids. The CDR3 reads CASSLGAEETQYF. The CDR3 DNA sequence: TGTGCCAGCAGCTTAGGGGCAGAAGAGACCCAGTACTTC. The full variable domain, with the rest looked up from reference TRBV7-7 and TRBJ2-5, is GAGVSQSPRYKVTKRGQDVTLRCDPISSHATLYWYQQALGQGPEFLTYFNYEAQPDKSGLPSDRFSAERPEGSISTLTIQRTEQRDSAMYRCASSLGAEETQYFGPGTRLLVL.

The V gene is TRBV15, the J gene TRBJ2-5, with D possibly being TRBD1 (6 bases). CDR3 length equals 16 residues. CDR1 LNHNV and CDR2 YYDKDF come from the germline V gene (reference sequence). Trimming took 3 bases from V and 2 from J, leaving 16 bases between them. The CDR3 is CATSRGLTGPQETQYF. CDR3 DNA: TGTGCCACCAGCAGGGGCCTGACAGGTCCACAAGAGACCCAGTACTTC.

CDR3 DNA: TGTGCCAGCAGTCCTTGGACAGGGGAGGAGCGGGCTTTCTTT. Translated: CASSPWTGEERAFF. V usage is TRBV27 and J usage is TRBJ1-1, with 9 positions matching TRBD1. After removal of 5 bases from V and 11 bases from J, the junction contained 12 bases not matched to a gene. The length of the CDR3 is 14 residues. Germline lookup yields CDR1 MNHEY and CDR2 SMNVEV (reference sequence).

V gene TRBV6-1 combines with J gene TRBJ1-5; tentatively, D is TRBD1 (6 bases). Germline lookup yields CDR1 MNHNS and CDR2 SASEGT. The CDR3 has 15 amino acids. Trimming removed 6 bases at V and 1 base at J, with 13 bases between. The CDR3: CASRGTGLSNQPQHF. As DNA, the CDR3 is TGTGCCAGCAGGGGAACAGGGTTGAGCAATCAGCCCCAGCATTTT.

J is TRBJ1-1 and V is TRBV19; no firm D call. Trimming left V 5 bases short and J 1 base short, with 20 bases between. Germline V gene data show CDR1 as LNHDA and CDR2 as SQIVND (reference sequence). The CDR3 runs to 17 residues. The CDR3, as DNA: TGTGCCAGTAGTCTCGACTCCCCCGACCCTAAGAACACTGAAGCTTTCTTT. Translation gives CASSLDSPDPKNTEAFF.

Note on this clone: Its ends do not fully match the called genes, so a read error is possible. The same CDR3 arises from other DNA sequences in this sample as well. CDR3 sequence (DNA): TGTAGCGTACATACAGGGGGCTATGGGGCCAACGTCCTGACTTTC. Encoded protein: CSVHTGGYGANVLTF. The rearrangement joins TRBV29-1 to TRBJ2-6, with 9 bases identical to TRBD1. CDR3 length equals 15 residues. Germline-derived CDR1 and CDR2 are SQVTM and ANQGSEA.

The V call is TRBV10-1, the J call TRBJ2-3, with 7 bases fitting TRBD2. Germline V gene sequence: CDR1 WNHNN, CDR2 SYGVQD (reference sequence). With 5 bases clipped from V and 3 bases from J, the junction kept 8 bases outside the gene matches. The CDR3 is 15 residues long. The CDR3 is CASSTSSGTTDTQYF. CDR3 bases: TGCGCCAGCAGTACAAGCAGCGGGACTACAGATACGCAGTATTTT.

The chain uses TRBV5-5 and TRBJ1-1; 10 bases map to TRBD1. The CDR3 extends over 15 amino acids. V was clipped by 2 bases and J by 3 bases; unmatched bases: 4. Per the germline V gene, CDR1 is SGHKS and CDR2 is YYEKEE (reference sequence). The CDR3 nucleotides are TGTGCCAGCAGCTTCCGGGACAGGGGATACACTGAAGCTTTCTTT. Its protein product is CASSFRDRGYTEAFF.

The chain uses TRBV6-5 and TRBJ2-7, with D possibly TRBD2 on 5 matching bases. Germline CDR1 is MNHEY and CDR2 is SVGAGI. Between the trimmed V and J ends, which lost 6 bases and 4 bases, there was a span of 13 bases. This CDR3 comprises 13 residues. CDR3 amino acids: CASSKAGLYEQYF. CDR3 sequence (DNA): TGTGCCAGCAGCAAGGCAGGACTTTACGAGCAGTACTTC.

This sequence joins TRBV7-9 and TRBJ2-7; D possibly corresponds to TRBD1 (6 bases). Trimming removed 0 bases from V and 2 bases from J, with 14 bases in between. The CDR3 totals 16 residues. Germline assignment: CDR1 SEHNR and CDR2 FQNEAQ (reference sequence). This CDR3 reads CASSLAQGSRTYEQYF. The CDR3 DNA reads TGTGCCAGCAGCTTAGCCCAGGGGTCCCGAACCTACGAGCAGTACTTC.

The CDR3 loop is CASSPPLDNEQFF. Written as DNA, the CDR3 is TGTGCCAGCAGCCCCCCACTAGACAATGAGCAGTTCTTC. V is TRBV11-3 and J is TRBJ2-1, with a possible D match to TRBD2 (5 bases). The CDR3 length is 13 residues. Trimming cost V 5 bases and J 5 bases, with 10 bases left between them. CDR1 is SGHNT, CDR2 YENEEA, per germline.